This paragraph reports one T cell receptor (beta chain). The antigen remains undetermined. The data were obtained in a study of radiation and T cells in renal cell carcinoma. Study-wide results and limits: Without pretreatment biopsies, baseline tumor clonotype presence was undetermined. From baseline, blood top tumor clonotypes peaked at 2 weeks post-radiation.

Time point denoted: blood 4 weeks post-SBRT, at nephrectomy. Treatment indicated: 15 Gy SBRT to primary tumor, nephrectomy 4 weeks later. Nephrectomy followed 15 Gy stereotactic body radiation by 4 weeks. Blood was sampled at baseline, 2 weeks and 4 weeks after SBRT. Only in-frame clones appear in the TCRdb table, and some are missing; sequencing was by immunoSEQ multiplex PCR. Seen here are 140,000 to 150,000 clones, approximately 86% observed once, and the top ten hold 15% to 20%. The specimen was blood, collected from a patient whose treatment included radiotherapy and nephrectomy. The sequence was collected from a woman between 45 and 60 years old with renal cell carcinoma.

CDR3 region: CASSSQYEQYF. The DNA of the CDR3 is TGTGCCAGCAGTTCCCAGTACGAGCAGTACTTC. The V gene is TRBV6-5, the J gene TRBJ2-7; D remains unclear. This CDR3 comprises 11 residues. V lost 4 bases and J 4 bases, leaving 5 bases between the germline ends. CDR1 is MNHEY and CDR2 is SVGAGI in the germline V gene.